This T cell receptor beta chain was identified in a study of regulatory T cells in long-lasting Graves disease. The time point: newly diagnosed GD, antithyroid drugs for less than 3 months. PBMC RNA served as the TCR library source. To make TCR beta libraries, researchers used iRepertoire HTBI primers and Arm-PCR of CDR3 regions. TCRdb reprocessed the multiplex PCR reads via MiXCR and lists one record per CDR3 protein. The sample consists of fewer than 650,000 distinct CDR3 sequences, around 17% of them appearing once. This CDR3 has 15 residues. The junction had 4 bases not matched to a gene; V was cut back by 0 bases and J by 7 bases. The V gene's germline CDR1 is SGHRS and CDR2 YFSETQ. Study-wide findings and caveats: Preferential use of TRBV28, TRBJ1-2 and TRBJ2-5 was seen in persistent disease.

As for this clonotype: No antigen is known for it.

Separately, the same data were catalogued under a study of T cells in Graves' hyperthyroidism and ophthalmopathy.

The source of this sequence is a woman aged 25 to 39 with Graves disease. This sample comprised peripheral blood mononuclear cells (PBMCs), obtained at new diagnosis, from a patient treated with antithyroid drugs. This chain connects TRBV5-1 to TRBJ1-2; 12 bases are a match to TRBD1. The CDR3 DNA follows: TGCGCCAGCAGCTTGGGCGGGACAGGGGGCACTGGCTACACCTTC. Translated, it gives CASSLGGTGGTGYTF.